Presented here are 12 T cell receptor beta chains from one specimen sequenced in a study of T cell responses to AZD1222 COVID-19 vaccine. TCRdb's table, derived via immunoSEQ multiplex PCR, lists solely in-frame clones and lacks some. Of 150,000 to 200,000 clones in the sample, approximately 90% are singletons; the top ten hold 3% to 4%. Here the sequenced sample was peripheral blood, taken 28 days after the second AZD1222 dose. Receptor source: an adult who received the AZD1222 COVID-19 vaccine.

The gene calls are TRBV28 and TRBJ1-2; tentative D call: TRBD1 (5 bases). CDR3 length: 14 residues. The V gene lost 6 bases and the J gene lost 3 bases, with 14 bases spanning the gap. CDR1 and CDR2 from the germline V gene are MDHEN and SYDVKM. CDR3 bases: TGTGCCAGCAGCCCCTTAGGGGTCGACTATGGCTACACCTTC. Translation gives CASSPLGVDYGYTF.

This chain connects TRBV7-2 to TRBJ2-2; D might be TRBD1 (5 bases). V dropped 8 bases and J dropped 4 bases, with 14 bases sitting between them. Germline CDR1 is SGHTA and CDR2 is FQGNSA. CDR3 length: 14 amino acids. The CDR3, as DNA: TGTGCCAGCGTCCAGGGCCTACTCACCGGGGAGCTGTTTTTT. Its protein product is CASVQGLLTGELFF.

The chain employs TRBV6-2 or TRBV6-3 and TRBJ2-5; D unclear. The V end lost 3 bases, the J end lost 4 bases, and 18 bases lay between the germline ends. The CDR3 sequence is 16 residues long. Germline CDR1 reads MNHEY; CDR2 reads SVGEGT. The CDR3: CASSYSRTSGSETQYF. CDR3 coding DNA: TGTGCCAGCAGTTATTCTAGGACGTCTGGATCAGAGACCCAGTACTTC.

The V call is TRBV28, the J call TRBJ2-4; unclear D gene. The CDR3 extends over 12 amino acids. Germline V lookup: CDR1 MDHEN, CDR2 SYDVKM. Trimming took 6 bases from V and 13 from J, leaving 16 bases between them. CDR3 nucleotides: TGTGCCAGCAGGTTCCTACAGAGCCCGCAGTACTTC. Translation: CASRFLQSPQYF.

CDR3 region: CAWVRKSSYEQYF. CDR3 nucleotide sequence: TGTGCCTGGGTCAGAAAGAGCTCCTACGAGCAGTACTTC. J is TRBJ2-7 and V is TRBV30; D is ambiguous. Germline CDR1 is GTSNPN and CDR2 is SVGIG (reference sequence). V was trimmed by 5 bases and J by 0 bases, leaving 11 bases between them. This CDR3 comprises 13 residues.

V is TRBV10-3 and J is TRBJ2-3; perhaps TRBD2 as D (5 bases). Germline lookup yields CDR1 ENHRY and CDR2 SYGVKD. CDR3 length equals 13 residues. Between the trimmed V and J ends, which lost 10 bases and 4 bases, there was a span of 15 bases. CDR3 sequence (DNA): TGTGCCACCGGCGAGGGTTCCCCAGATACGCAGTATTTT. This sequence encodes CATGEGSPDTQYF.

V and J are TRBV11-3 and TRBJ1-6, with a weak D call TRBD1 (6 bases). The V and J ends lost 5 bases and 10 bases respectively, with 15 bases between them. Germline V lookup: CDR1 SGHNT, CDR2 YENEEA. The CDR3 loop spans 14 amino acids. The CDR3 here is CASSLSQGQSPLHF. CDR3 in DNA: TGTGCCAGCAGCCTGTCACAGGGTCAGTCACCCCTCCACTTT. The full variable domain, completed using reference TRBV11-3 and TRBJ1-6, is EAGVVQSPRYKIIEKKQPVAFWCNPISGHNTLYWYLQNLGQGPELLIRYENEEAVDDSQLPKDRFSAERLKGVDSTLKIQPAELGDSAVYLCASSLSQGQSPLHFGNGTRLTVT.

J is TRBJ1-1 and V is TRBV29-1, with D unresolved. V shed 7 bases and J shed 5 bases, with 14 bases lying between them. The CDR3 length is 12 residues. Germline V gives CDR1 SQVTM, CDR2 ANQGSEA. CDR3 nucleotide sequence: TGCAGCGCCCATCCGGGAGGGACTGAAGCTTTCTTT. Its translation: CSAHPGGTEAFF. The full variable domain, in which reference TRBV29-1 and TRBJ1-1 provide the parts outside the CDR3, is SAVISQKPSRDICQRGTSLTIQCQVDSQVTMMFWYRQQPGQSLTLIATANQGSEATYESGFVIDKFPISRPNLTFSTLTVSNMSPEDSSIYLCSAHPGGTEAFFGQGTRLTVV.

The genes are TRBV5-4 and TRBJ1-1, with TRBD1 matching 9 bases. Losses at the gene ends were 3 bases for V and 1 base for J; bases not matched to a gene: 7. Germline CDR1 SGHNT, CDR2 YYREEE (reference sequence). This CDR3 has 16 residues. CDR3 bases: TGTGCCAGCAGCTCGCGGACAGGGGCATGGAACACTGAAGCTTTCTTT. This codes for CASSSRTGAWNTEAFF.

This chain links TRBV11-2 with TRBJ2-2; unclear D gene. This CDR3 is 13 amino acids long. The ends were cut back, 8 bases at V and 1 base at J, with 8 bases in the middle. Germline V gene sequence: CDR1 SGHAT, CDR2 FQNNGV. DNA for the CDR3: TGTGCCAGCGCCCTCTTGAACACCGGGGAGCTGTTTTTT. Translated: CASALLNTGELFF.

This chain uses TRBV11-1 with TRBJ2-7; 7 positions agree with TRBD2. Germline loops: CDR1 SGHAT, CDR2 FQDESV (reference sequence). V was clipped by 5 bases and J by 4 bases; unmatched bases: 11. The CDR3 totals 15 residues. The CDR3 DNA follows: TGTGCCAGCAGCCGAACAGGACTAGGACATTACGAGCAGTACTTC. This translates into CASSRTGLGHYEQYF.

The V call is TRBV14, the J call TRBJ2-3; unclear D gene. With 0 bases removed from V and 6 bases from J, the gap between germline ends came to 7 bases. CDR1 is SGHDN, CDR2 FVKESK, per germline. The CDR3 length is 13 residues. The CDR3 DNA follows: TGTGCCAGCAGCCAAGATCTGGGGGATACGCAGTATTTT. It encodes CASSQDLGDTQYF.